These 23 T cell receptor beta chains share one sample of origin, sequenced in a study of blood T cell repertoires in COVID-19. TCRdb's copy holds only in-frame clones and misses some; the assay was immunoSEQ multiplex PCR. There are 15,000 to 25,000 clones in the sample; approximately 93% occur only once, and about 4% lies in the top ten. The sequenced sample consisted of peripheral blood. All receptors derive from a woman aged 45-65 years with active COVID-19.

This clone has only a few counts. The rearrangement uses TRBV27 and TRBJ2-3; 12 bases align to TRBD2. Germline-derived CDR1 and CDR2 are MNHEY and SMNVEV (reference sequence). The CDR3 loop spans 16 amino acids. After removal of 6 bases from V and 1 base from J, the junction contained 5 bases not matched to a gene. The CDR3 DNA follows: TGTGCCAGCAGACCCCTAGCGGGAGGGCGCACAGATACGCAGTATTTT. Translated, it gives CASRPLAGGRTDTQYF.

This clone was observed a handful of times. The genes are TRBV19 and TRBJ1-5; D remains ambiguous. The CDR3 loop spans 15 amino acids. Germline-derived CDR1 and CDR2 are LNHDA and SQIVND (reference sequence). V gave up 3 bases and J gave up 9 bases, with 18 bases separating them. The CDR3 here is CASSMPGSGMRPQHF. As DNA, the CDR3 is TGTGCCAGTAGTATGCCCGGCTCGGGGATGAGGCCCCAGCATTTT.

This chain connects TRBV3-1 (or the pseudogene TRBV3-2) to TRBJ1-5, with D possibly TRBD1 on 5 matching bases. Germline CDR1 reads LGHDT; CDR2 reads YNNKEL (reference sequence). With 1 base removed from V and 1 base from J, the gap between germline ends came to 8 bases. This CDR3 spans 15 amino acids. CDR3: CASSQGGASNQPQHF. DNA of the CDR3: TGTGCCAGCAGCCAAGGGGGCGCGAGCAATCAGCCCCAGCATTTT.

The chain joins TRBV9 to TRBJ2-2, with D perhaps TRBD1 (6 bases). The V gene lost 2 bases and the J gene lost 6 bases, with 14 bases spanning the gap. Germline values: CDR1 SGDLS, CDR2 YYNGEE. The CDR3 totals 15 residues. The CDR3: CASSVGQYTAGELFF. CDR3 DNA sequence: TGTGCCAGCAGCGTTGGACAGTATACGGCCGGGGAGCTGTTTTTT. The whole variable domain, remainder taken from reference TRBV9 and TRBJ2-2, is DSGVTQTPKHLITATGQRVTLRCSPRSGDLSVYWYQQSLDQGLQFLIQYYNGEERAKGNILERFSAQQFPDLHSELNLSSLELGDSALYFCASSVGQYTAGELFFGEGSRLTVL.

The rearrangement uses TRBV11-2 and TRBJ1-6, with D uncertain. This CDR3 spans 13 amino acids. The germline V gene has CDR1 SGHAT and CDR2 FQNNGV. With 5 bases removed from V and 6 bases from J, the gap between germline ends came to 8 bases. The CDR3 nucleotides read TGTGCCAGCAGCCCCCGGGTTAATTCACCCCTCCACTTT. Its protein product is CASSPRVNSPLHF.

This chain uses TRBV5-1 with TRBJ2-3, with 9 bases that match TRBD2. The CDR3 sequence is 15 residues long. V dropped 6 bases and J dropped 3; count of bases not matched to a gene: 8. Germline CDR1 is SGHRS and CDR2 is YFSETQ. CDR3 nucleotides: TGCGCCAGCAAAAACCTAGCGGGACAAACAGATACGCAGTATTTT. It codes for CASKNLAGQTDTQYF.

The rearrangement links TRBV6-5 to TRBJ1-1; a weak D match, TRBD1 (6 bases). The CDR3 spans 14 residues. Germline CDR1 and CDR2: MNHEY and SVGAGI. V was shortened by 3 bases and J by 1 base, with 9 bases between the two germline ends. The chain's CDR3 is CASSYRGSNTEAFF. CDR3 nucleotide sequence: TGTGCCAGCAGTTATAGGGGGTCGAACACTGAAGCTTTCTTT.

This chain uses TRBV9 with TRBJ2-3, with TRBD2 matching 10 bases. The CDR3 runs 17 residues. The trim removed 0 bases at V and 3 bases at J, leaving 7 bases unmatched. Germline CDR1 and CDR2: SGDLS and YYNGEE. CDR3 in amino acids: CASSVALAGESTDTQYF. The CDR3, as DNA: TGTGCCAGCAGCGTAGCGCTAGCGGGAGAAAGTACAGATACGCAGTATTTT.

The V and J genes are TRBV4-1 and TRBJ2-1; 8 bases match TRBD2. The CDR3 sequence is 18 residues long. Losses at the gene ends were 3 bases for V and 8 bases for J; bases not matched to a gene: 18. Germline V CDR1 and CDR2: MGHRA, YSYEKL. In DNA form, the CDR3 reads TGCGCCAGCAGCCATCTCGAAGGATCCAGCGGGAGTAGAGATGAGCAGTTCTTC. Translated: CASSHLEGSSGSRDEQFF.

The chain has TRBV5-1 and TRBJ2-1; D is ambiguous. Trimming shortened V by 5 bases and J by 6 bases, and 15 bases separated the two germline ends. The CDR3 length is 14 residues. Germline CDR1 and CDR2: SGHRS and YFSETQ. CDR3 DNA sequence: TGCGCCAGCAGTGCAGGATCCCCTATCAATGAGCAGTTCTTC. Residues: CASSAGSPINEQFF.

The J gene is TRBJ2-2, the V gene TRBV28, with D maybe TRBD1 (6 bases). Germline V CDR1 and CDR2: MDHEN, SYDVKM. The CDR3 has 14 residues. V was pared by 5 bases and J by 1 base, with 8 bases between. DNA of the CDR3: TGTGCCAGCAGTCCGGGACAGAACACCGGGGAGCTGTTTTTT. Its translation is CASSPGQNTGELFF.

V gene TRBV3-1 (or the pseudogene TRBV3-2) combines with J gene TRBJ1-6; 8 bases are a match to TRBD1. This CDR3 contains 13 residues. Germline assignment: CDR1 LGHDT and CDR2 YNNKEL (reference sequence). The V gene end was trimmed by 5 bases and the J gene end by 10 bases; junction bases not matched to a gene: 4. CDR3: CASSDRGRSPLHF. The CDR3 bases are TGTGCCAGCAGCGACAGGGGTCGGTCACCCCTCCACTTT.

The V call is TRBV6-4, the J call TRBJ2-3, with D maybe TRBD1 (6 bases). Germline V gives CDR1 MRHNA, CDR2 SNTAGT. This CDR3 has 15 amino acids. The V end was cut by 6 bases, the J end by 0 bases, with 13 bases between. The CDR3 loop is CASSARGGSTDTQYF. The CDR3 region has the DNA TGTGCCAGCAGCGCCAGGGGCGGGAGCACAGATACGCAGTATTTT.

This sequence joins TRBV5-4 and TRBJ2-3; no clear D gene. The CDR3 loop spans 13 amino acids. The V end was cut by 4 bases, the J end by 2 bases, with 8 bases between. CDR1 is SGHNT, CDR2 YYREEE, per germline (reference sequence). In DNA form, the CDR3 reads TGTGCCAGCAGCCCAACTAACACAGATACGCAGTATTTT. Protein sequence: CASSPTNTDTQYF.

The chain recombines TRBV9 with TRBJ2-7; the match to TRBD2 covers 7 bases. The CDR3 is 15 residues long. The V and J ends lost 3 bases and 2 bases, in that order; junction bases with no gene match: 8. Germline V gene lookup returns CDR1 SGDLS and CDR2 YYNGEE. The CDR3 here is CASSASSGSTYEQYF. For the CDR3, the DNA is TGTGCCAGCAGCGCCTCTAGCGGATCAACCTACGAGCAGTACTTC.

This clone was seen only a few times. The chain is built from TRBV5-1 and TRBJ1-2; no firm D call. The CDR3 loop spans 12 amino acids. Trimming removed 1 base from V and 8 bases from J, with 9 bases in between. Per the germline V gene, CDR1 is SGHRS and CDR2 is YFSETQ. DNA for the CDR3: TGCGCCAGCAGCTTGATCTTCTCGGGCTACACCTTC. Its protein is CASSLIFSGYTF.

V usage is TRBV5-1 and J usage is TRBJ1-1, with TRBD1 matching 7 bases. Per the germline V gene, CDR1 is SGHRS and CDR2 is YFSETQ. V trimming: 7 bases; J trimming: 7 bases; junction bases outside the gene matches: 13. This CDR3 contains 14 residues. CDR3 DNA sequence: TGCGCCAGCTCGCTCCGACAGGGTAGCAGTGAAGCTTTCTTT. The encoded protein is CASSLRQGSSEAFF.

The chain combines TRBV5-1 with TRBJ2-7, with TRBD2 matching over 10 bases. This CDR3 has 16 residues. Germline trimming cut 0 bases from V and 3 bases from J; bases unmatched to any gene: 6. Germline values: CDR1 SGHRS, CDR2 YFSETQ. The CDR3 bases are TGCGCCAGCAGCTTGGATCCTAGCGGGAGACTCTACGAGCAGTACTTC. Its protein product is CASSLDPSGRLYEQYF. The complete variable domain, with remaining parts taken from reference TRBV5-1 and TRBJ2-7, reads KAGVTQTPRYLIKTRGQQVTLSCSPISGHRSVSWYQQTPGQGLQFLFEYFSETQRNKGNFPGRFSGRQFSNSRSEMNVSTLELGDSALYLCASSLDPSGRLYEQYFGPGTRLTVT.

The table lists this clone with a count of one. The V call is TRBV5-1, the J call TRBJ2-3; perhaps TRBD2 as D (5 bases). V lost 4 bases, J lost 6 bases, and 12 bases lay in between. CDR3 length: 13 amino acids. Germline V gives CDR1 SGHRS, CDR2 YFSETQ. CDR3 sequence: CASSANRGDTQYF. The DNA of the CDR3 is TGCGCCAGCAGCGCAAATAGAGGGGATACGCAGTATTTT.

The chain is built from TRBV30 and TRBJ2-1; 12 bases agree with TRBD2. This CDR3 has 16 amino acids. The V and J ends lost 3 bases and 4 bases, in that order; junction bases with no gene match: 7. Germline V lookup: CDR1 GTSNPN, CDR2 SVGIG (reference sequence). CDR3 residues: CAWSSEGLAGYNEQFF. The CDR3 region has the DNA TGTGCCTGGAGCTCTGAAGGACTAGCGGGGTACAATGAGCAGTTCTTC. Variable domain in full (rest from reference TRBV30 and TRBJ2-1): SQTIHQWPATLVQPVGSPLSLECTVEGTSNPNLYWYRQAAGRGLQLLFYSVGIGQISSEVPQNLSASRPQDRQFILSSKKLLLSDSGFYLCAWSSEGLAGYNEQFFGPGTRLTVL.

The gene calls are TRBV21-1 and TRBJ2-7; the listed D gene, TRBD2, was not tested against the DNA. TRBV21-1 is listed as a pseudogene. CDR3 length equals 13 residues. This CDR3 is CASSKTSAYEQYF. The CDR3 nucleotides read TGTGCCAGCAGCAAGACTAGCGCCTACGAGCAGTACTTC.

CDR3 nucleotides: TGTGCCAGCAGTGCAGCAGGGGGTAGCCTAGCGGGGCTCTACAATGAGCAGTTCTTC. It yields the protein CASSAAGGSLAGLYNEQFF. The chain links TRBV28 to TRBJ2-1, with 9 bases aligning to TRBD2. The CDR3 loop spans 19 amino acids. Trimming took 5 bases from V and 3 from J; bases not matched to a gene: 17. Germline CDR1 reads MDHEN; CDR2 reads SYDVKM.

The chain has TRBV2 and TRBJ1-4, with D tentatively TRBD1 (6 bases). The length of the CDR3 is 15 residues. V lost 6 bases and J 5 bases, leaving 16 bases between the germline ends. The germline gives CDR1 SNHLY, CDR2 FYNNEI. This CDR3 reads CASRGPGHANEKLFF. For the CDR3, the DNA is TGTGCCAGCAGGGGGCCGGGACACGCGAATGAAAAACTGTTTTTT.